The next 9 T cell receptor beta chains were all read from a single sample in a study of PD-L1 blockade in urothelial cancer. Time point specified: peripheral blood 6 weeks after treatment start. Only in-frame clones appear in the TCRdb table, and some are missing; sequencing was by immunoSEQ multiplex PCR. This table has tens of thousands of clones, under 95% appearing once. The sample was PBMCs, taken around atezolizumab (anti-PD-L1) treatment. These receptors originate from a woman aged 60 to 75 with urothelial cancer.

This clone has only one observation. V usage is TRBV2 and J usage is TRBJ1-5; 8 positions match TRBD1. Germline-derived CDR1 and CDR2 are SNHLY and FYNNEI. This CDR3 contains 15 residues. V was pared by 5 bases and J by 4 bases, with 7 bases of the junction left unmatched. The CDR3 sequence is CASSREQGGNQPQHF. The DNA for the CDR3 is TGTGCCAGCAGTAGGGAACAGGGGGGGAATCAGCCCCAGCATTTT.

The chain has TRBV25-1 and TRBJ1-6; 7 bases align to TRBD1. Germline lookup yields CDR1 MGHDK and CDR2 SYGVNS. V lost 1 base and J lost 6; bases outside the gene matches: 6. CDR3 length: 16 amino acids. The CDR3 bases are TGTGCCAGCAGTGAATCTTCGGGACAGCCTAATTCACCCCTCCACTTT. It translates to CASSESSGQPNSPLHF.

The chain joins TRBV15 to TRBJ2-7; 8 bases are a match to TRBD1. The CDR3 is made up of 13 amino acids. J lost 11 bases, V lost 0 bases, and 6 bases had no gene match. Germline V gives CDR1 LNHNV, CDR2 YYDKDF (reference sequence). CDR3: CATSRDQDRDKYF. CDR3 nucleotide sequence: TGTGCCACCAGCAGAGATCAGGACAGGGATAAGTACTTC.

The DNA for the CDR3 is TGTGCCAGCAGCTTGGAAGGGGGAGAAAAACTGTTTTTT. The encoded protein is CASSLEGGEKLFF. The rearrangement joins TRBV5-4 to TRBJ1-4; D is perhaps TRBD1 (6 bases). The CDR3 consists of 13 residues. Germline values: CDR1 SGHNT, CDR2 YYREEE (reference sequence). Trimming left V 0 bases short and J 8 bases short, with 8 bases between.

The rearrangement links TRBV28 to TRBJ2-2; the D is unclear. Germline V gives CDR1 MDHEN, CDR2 SYDVKM. The CDR3 runs to 16 residues. Trimming cost V 3 bases and J 1 base, with 12 bases left between them. The CDR3 coding sequence is TGTGCCAGCAGTTTTTACTCCTTCTTGAACACCGGGGAGCTGTTTTTT. Its translation: CASSFYSFLNTGELFF.

The J gene is TRBJ2-3, the V gene TRBV7-2; 8 bases fit TRBD2. V lost 5 bases to trimming and J lost 2 bases; unmatched junction nucleotides: 3. Germline CDR1 and CDR2: SGHTA and FQGNSA. The CDR3 totals 14 residues. CDR3 DNA sequence: TGTGCCAGCAGCCCGGGGGGGGTCACAGATACGCAGTATTTT. This encodes CASSPGGVTDTQYF.

The V and J genes are TRBV14 and TRBJ2-3, with TRBD2 identical over 7 bases. Trimming removed 4 bases from V and 6 bases from J; junction bases left unmatched: 13. Per the germline V gene, CDR1 is SGHDN and CDR2 is FVKESK. The CDR3 length is 16 residues. The CDR3 sequence: CASSLFPSGDSDTQYF. CDR3 nucleotides: TGTGCCAGCAGCCTTTTTCCTAGCGGTGATTCGGATACGCAGTATTTT.

The CDR3 region has the DNA TGTGCCAGCAGGGGGACTAGCGGGAGTGAGCAGTACTTC. This translates into CASRGTSGSEQYF. The chain recombines TRBV7-9 with TRBJ2-7; 14 bases line up with TRBD2. V lost 6 bases and J lost 7; bases outside the gene matches: 2. CDR1 and CDR2 (germline): SEHNR, FQNEAQ (reference sequence). The CDR3 runs to 13 residues.

The chain carries TRBV5-6 and TRBJ2-3; 7 bases fit TRBD1. The CDR3 is 15 residues long. After removal of 2 bases from V and 2 bases from J, the junction contained 5 bases not matched to a gene. Germline lookup yields CDR1 SGHDT and CDR2 YYEEEE. CDR3 amino acids: CASSLEQGNTDTQYF. The CDR3 DNA sequence: TGTGCCAGCAGCTTAGAACAGGGGAACACAGATACGCAGTATTTT. Supplemented by reference TRBV5-6 and TRBJ2-3, the full variable domain reads DAGVTQSPTHLIKTRGQQVTLRCSPKSGHDTVSWYQQALGQGPQFIFQYYEEEERQRGNFPDRFSGHQFPNYSSELNVNALLLGDSALYLCASSLEQGNTDTQYFGPGTRLTVL.